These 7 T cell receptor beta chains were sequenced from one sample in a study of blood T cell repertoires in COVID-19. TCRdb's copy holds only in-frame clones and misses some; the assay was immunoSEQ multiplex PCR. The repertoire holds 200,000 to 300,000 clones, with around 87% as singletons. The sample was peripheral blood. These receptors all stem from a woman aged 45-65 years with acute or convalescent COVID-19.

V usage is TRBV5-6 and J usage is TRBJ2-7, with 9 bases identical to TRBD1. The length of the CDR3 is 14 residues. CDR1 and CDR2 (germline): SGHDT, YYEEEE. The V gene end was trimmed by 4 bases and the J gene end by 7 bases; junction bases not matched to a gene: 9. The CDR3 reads CASSRRDRDLEQYF. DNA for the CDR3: TGTGCCAGCAGCCGCCGGGACAGGGACTTGGAGCAGTACTTC.

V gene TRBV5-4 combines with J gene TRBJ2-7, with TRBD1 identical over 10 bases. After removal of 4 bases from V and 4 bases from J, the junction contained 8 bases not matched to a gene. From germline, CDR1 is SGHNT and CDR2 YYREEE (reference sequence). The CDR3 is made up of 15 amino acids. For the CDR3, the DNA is TGTGCCAGCAGCCTTGGCGGGACAGGGGTTTACGAGCAGTACTTC. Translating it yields CASSLGGTGVYEQYF. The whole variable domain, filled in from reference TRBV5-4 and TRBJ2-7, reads ETGVTQSPTHLIKTRGQQVTLRCSSQSGHNTVSWYQQALGQGPQFIFQYYREEENGRGNFPPRFSGLQFPNYSSELNVNALELDDSALYLCASSLGGTGVYEQYFGPGTRLTVT.

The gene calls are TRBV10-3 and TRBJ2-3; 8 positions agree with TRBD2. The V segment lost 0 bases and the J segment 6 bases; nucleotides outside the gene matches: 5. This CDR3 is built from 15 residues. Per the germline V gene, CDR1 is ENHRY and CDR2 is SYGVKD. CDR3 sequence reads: CAISESTAGADTQYF. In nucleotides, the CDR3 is TGTGCCATCAGTGAGTCTACAGCGGGGGCGGATACGCAGTATTTT.

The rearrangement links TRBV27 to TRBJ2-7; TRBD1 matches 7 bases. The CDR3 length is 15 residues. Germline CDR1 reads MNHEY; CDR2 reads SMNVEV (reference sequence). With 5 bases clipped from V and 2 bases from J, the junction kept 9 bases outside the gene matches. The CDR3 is CASSTSDRAAYEQYF. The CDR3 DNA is TGTGCCAGCAGTACCAGTGACAGGGCAGCCTACGAGCAGTACTTC.

CDR3 in DNA: TGCGCCAGCAGCCAAGAGAGGCTTAACTATGGCTACACCTTC. Amino acids: CASSQERLNYGYTF. The chain has TRBV4-1 and TRBJ1-2, with D unresolved. CDR1 is MGHRA, CDR2 YSYEKL, per germline. This CDR3 contains 14 residues. V was pared by 0 bases and J by 1 base, with 6 bases between.

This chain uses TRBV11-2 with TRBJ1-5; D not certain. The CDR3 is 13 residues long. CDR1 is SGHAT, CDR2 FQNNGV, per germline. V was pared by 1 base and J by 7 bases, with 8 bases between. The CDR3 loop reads CASSLGGGQPQHF. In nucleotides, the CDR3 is TGTGCCAGCAGCTTAGGAGGCGGACAGCCCCAGCATTTT.

CDR3 sequence reads: CASSWDSGQGEREQYF. The CDR3 nucleotides are TGTGCCAGCAGTTGGGATTCGGGACAGGGGGAAAGAGAGCAGTACTTC. V and J are TRBV2 and TRBJ2-7, with 11 bases aligning to TRBD1. The CDR3 is made up of 16 amino acids. Germline trimming cut 5 bases from V and 7 bases from J; bases unmatched to any gene: 13. Germline assignment: CDR1 SNHLY and CDR2 FYNNEI.